Only a few counts were recorded for the clone carrying this T cell receptor delta chain. What it binds is not known. The TCRdb record carries a much larger clone's protein, which differs from this DNA's translation at residue 5; a read error is the likely cause, and the protein listed here is the DNA translation. TCRdb re-analyzed the multiplex PCR reads via CATT. The sample includes tens of thousands of delta-chain clones, 0.9% to 1% of them seen just once. The germline gives CDR1 TSWWSYY, CDR2 QGS. The CDR3 spans 18 residues. J gave up 1 base and V 4 bases, and 13 bases lay outside the gene matches. Vgamma9/Vdelta2+ and Vdelta2-negative gammadelta T cells were flow-sorted from PBMC for bulk sequencing. These data belong to a study of γδ T cells in repeated Plasmodium falciparum infection. The overall study: Four controlled malaria infections with P. falciparum NF54 spanned roughly 640 days.

General study findings and limits: Compared with Australian children, Malian Vdelta2-negative repertoires seemed more clonal, less diverse, less shared.

The chain has TRDV1 and TRDJ1; 9 nucleotides match TRDD3. The J gene was missing in TCRdb and was found by matching the end of the DNA to germline. This clonotype was sampled from a pool of human donors (malaria-infected and uninfected, not separated). Sequencing was performed on gamma-delta T cells from blood. As DNA, the CDR3 is TGTGCTCTTGGGGGACCAATGGTCCTGGGGGATGCCACCGATAAACTCATCTTT. Its protein product is CALGGPMVLGDATDKLIF.